Following are 17 T cell receptor beta chains from one sample sequenced in a study of graft-versus-host responses after intestinal transplantation. No antigen has been assigned to these receptors. Using immunoSEQ multiplex PCR, the repertoire was profiled, and TCRdb retains in-frame clones only, with some absent. The table includes around 88,000 clones, roughly four fifths detected once. The input for sequencing was unstimulated CD8+ T cells sorted from spleen or lymph node cells, taken before intestinal transplant. Every receptor here comes from a human donor who received an intestinal transplant.

This chain uses TRBV2 with TRBJ2-7; D is undetermined. V dropped 3 bases and J dropped 2 bases, with 17 bases sitting between them. Germline lookup yields CDR1 SNHLY and CDR2 FYNNEI. This CDR3 comprises 16 residues. The CDR3 region is CASSDQANLPAYEQYF. The CDR3, as DNA: TGTGCCAGCAGTGATCAGGCTAACCTCCCAGCCTACGAGCAGTACTTC. Based on the CDR3 plus reference TRBV2 and TRBJ2-7, the full variable domain is EPEVTQTPSHQVTQMGQEVILRCVPISNHLYFYWYRQILGQKVEFLVSFYNNEISEKSEIFDDQFSVERPDGSNFTLKIRSTKLEDSAMYFCASSDQANLPAYEQYFGPGTRLTVT.

The V call is TRBV27, the J call TRBJ2-3; 11 bases match TRBD2. Germline assignment: CDR1 MNHEY and CDR2 SMNVEV (reference sequence). V dropped 3 bases and J dropped 2; count of bases not matched to a gene: 4. The CDR3 consists of 16 residues. The CDR3 here is CASSFWTSGHTDTQYF. The CDR3 coding sequence is TGTGCCAGCAGTTTTTGGACTAGCGGGCACACAGATACGCAGTATTTT.

The chain carries TRBV7-9 and TRBJ2-7; TRBD1 is a possible D gene (5 bases). The CDR3 loop spans 14 amino acids. From germline, CDR1 is SEHNR and CDR2 FQNEAQ (reference sequence). Trimming cost V 3 bases and J 0 bases, with 9 bases left between them. The CDR3 is CASSFHRSSYEQYF. The DNA of the CDR3 is TGTGCCAGCAGCTTTCACAGGAGCTCCTACGAGCAGTACTTC.

The rearrangement uses TRBV10-2 and TRBJ2-7; a weak D match, TRBD1 (6 bases). CDR1 and CDR2 (germline): WSHSY, SAAADI. The V gene lost 4 bases and the J gene lost 2 bases, with 9 bases spanning the gap. This CDR3 has 13 amino acids. The CDR3 nucleotides are TGCGCCAGCAGTGGGGGGCTTGCCTACGAGCAGTACTTC. The encoded protein is CASSGGLAYEQYF.

V and J are TRBV9 and TRBJ2-1; 8 nucleotides agree with TRBD2. Germline CDR1 and CDR2: SGDLS and YYNGEE. The trim removed 3 bases at V and 10 bases at J, leaving 15 bases unmatched. This CDR3 is 16 amino acids long. CDR3 sequence reads: CASSATPTGTRFEQFF. The CDR3 DNA reads as TGTGCCAGCAGCGCAACACCAACCGGGACTAGGTTCGAGCAGTTCTTC.

V gene TRBV28 combines with J gene TRBJ2-7; the D gene is possibly TRBD2 (6 bases). V was cut by 6 bases and J by 2 bases, with 14 bases left in between. The CDR3 is made up of 14 amino acids. Germline-derived CDR1 and CDR2 are MDHEN and SYDVKM. The CDR3 coding sequence is TGTGCCAGCAGCTCGGGGGTAGCGGCCTACGAGCAGTACTTC. This sequence encodes CASSSGVAAYEQYF.

This clone occurred a few times. The chain uses TRBV27 and TRBJ2-7; 11 nucleotides align to TRBD2. The CDR3 sequence is 14 residues long. Germline V lookup: CDR1 MNHEY, CDR2 SMNVEV (reference sequence). V shed 4 bases, J shed 4 bases, and the junction held 3 bases outside the gene matches. The CDR3 coding sequence is TGTGCCAGCAGTTACGGACTAGCGGGTTACGAGCAGTACTTC. Amino acids: CASSYGLAGYEQYF.

This clone appeared once. This chain joins TRBV4-1 and TRBJ1-1, with D possibly being TRBD1 (5 bases). Trimming removed 5 bases from V and 11 bases from J, with 24 bases in between. This CDR3 spans 15 amino acids. Germline assignment: CDR1 MGHRA and CDR2 YSYEKL. The CDR3 bases are TGCGCCAGCAGCGCCCGGGACTCCACCGTGGAGGGGGCTTTCTTT. It specifies CASSARDSTVEGAFF.

The V call is TRBV10-2, the J call TRBJ1-2; TRBD1 might be the D (5 bases). The CDR3 totals 16 residues. Between the trimmed V and J ends, which lost 7 bases and 6 bases, there was a span of 24 bases. CDR1 is WSHSY, CDR2 SAAADI, per germline. This chain's CDR3 is CASKGLGSQEVHGYTF. CDR3 sequence (DNA): TGCGCCAGCAAAGGTTTGGGCTCACAGGAGGTCCATGGCTACACCTTC.

This sequence joins TRBV5-4 and TRBJ1-4; no definite D call. Germline V gives CDR1 SGHNT, CDR2 YYREEE (reference sequence). Trimming pared 1 base from V and 16 bases from J, leaving 17 bases between. This CDR3 spans 13 amino acids. The CDR3 region has the DNA TGTGCCAGCAGCTTGAATCGGAGACCTAGGTGGTTTTTT. It specifies CASSLNRRPRWFF. Full variable domain (remainder filled in from reference TRBV5-4 and TRBJ1-4): ETGVTQSPTHLIKTRGQQVTLRCSSQSGHNTVSWYQQALGQGPQFIFQYYREEENGRGNFPPRFSGLQFPNYSSELNVNALELDDSALYLCASSLNRRPRWFFGSGTQLSVL.

The J gene is TRBJ2-5, the V gene TRBV5-4; possibly TRBD1 or TRBD2 for D (5 bases each). The V and J ends lost 4 bases and 10 bases respectively, with 20 bases between them. This CDR3 is built from 14 residues. Germline V gene data show CDR1 as SGHNT and CDR2 as YYREEE (reference sequence). CDR3 amino acids: CASSIPGTKEGQYF. The DNA for the CDR3 is TGTGCCAGCAGCATTCCCGGGACCAAAGAGGGCCAGTACTTC.

The CDR3 loop reads CASSQEADSYGYTF. The CDR3 region has the DNA TGTGCCAGCAGCCAAGAGGCAGACTCCTATGGCTACACCTTC. The chain carries TRBV4-2 and TRBJ1-2; D gene unclear. The CDR3 has 14 residues. Germline values: CDR1 LGHNA, CDR2 YNFKEQ. V was cut by 0 bases and J by 4 bases, with 9 bases left in between.

On this clone: The identical CDR3 is also encoded by other nucleotide sequences in the sample. The gene calls are TRBV10-1 and TRBJ2-7; D possibly corresponds to TRBD2 (5 bases). The CDR3 loop spans 13 amino acids. The germline V gene encodes CDR1 WNHNN and CDR2 SYGVQD (reference sequence). Trimming stripped 4 bases from V and 2 bases from J, with 9 bases between. The CDR3 bases are TGCGCCAGCAGTGGAGGGCTAGCCTACGAGCAGTACTTC. It encodes CASSGGLAYEQYF.

This chain joins TRBV7-9 and TRBJ2-1, with D perhaps TRBD2 (6 bases). V dropped 1 base and J dropped 4 bases, with 11 bases sitting between them. The CDR3 has 15 residues. Looked up from germline, CDR1 is SEHNR and CDR2 is FQNEAQ (reference sequence). The CDR3 protein is CASSLVVGGYNEQFF. The CDR3 DNA sequence: TGTGCCAGCAGCTTAGTTGTCGGAGGGTACAATGAGCAGTTCTTC.

V usage is TRBV11-2 and J usage is TRBJ2-1; no reliable D call. CDR1 and CDR2 (germline): SGHAT, FQNNGV. The V end was cut by 5 bases, the J end by 3 bases, with 8 bases between. The CDR3 sequence is 13 residues long. The CDR3 DNA is TGTGCCAGCAGCCGAGTCTTCTACAATGAGCAGTTCTTC. Protein: CASSRVFYNEQFF.

This chain links TRBV5-5 with TRBJ2-7; a possible D gene is TRBD2 (6 bases). Germline V CDR1 and CDR2: SGHKS, YYEKEE (reference sequence). The V and J ends lost 2 bases and 3 bases respectively, with 6 bases between them. This CDR3 comprises 12 residues. The CDR3 reads CASSFGSYEQYF. The CDR3 DNA follows: TGTGCCAGCAGCTTCGGGAGCTACGAGCAGTACTTC.

This clone was found a few times. J is TRBJ2-7 and V is TRBV11-2, with 9 nucleotides matching TRBD1. V lost 9 bases to trimming and J lost 5 bases; unmatched junction nucleotides: 11. CDR1 and CDR2 (germline): SGHAT, FQNNGV. This CDR3 spans 14 amino acids. As DNA, the CDR3 is TGTGCCAGTTCTTCCCTGGACAGGGGCCACGAGCAGTACTTC. Residues: CASSSLDRGHEQYF.